Included here is one TCR beta chain sequence, with context. Its antigen is not identified. The data belong to a study of graft-versus-host responses after intestinal transplantation. Findings and caveats of the study: After transplant, early declines in HvG clones were associated with peak levels of circulating GvH clones. Recipient marrow harbored GvH clones, some of which surfaced first in ileum or blood.

Here immunoSEQ multiplex PCR was the method, and the copy in TCRdb shows in-frame clones only, minus some. The repertoire includes roughly 89,000 clones, 91% of them detected once, and 0.1% sits in the top ten. The germline gives CDR1 GTSNPN, CDR2 SVGIG (reference sequence). With 2 bases removed from V and 5 bases from J, the gap between germline ends came to 9 bases. The CDR3 covers 13 residues. V is TRBV30 and J is TRBJ2-2; possibly TRBD1 for D (5 bases). The receptor was isolated from a human donor who received an intestinal transplant. The sequencing here drew on unstimulated CD4+ T cells sorted from spleen or lymph node cells, taken before intestinal transplant. The CDR3 protein is CAWSSRTTGELFF. The DNA for the CDR3 is TGTGCCTGGAGTAGTCGGACAACCGGGGAGCTGTTTTTT.